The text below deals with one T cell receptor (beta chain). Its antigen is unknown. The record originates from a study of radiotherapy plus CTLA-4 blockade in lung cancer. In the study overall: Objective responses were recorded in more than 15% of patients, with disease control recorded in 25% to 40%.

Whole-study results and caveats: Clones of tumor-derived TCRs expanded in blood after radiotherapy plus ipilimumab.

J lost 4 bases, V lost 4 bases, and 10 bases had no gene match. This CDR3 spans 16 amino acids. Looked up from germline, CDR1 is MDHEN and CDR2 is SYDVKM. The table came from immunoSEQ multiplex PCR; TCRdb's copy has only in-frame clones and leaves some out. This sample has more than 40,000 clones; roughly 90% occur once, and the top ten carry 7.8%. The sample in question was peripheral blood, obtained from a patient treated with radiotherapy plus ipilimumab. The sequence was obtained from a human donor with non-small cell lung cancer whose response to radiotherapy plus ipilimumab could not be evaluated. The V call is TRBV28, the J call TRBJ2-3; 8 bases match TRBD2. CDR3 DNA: TGTGCCAGCAGTTCCCCGAGCGGGAGAACCCCAGATACGCAGTATTTT. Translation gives CASSSPSGRTPDTQYF. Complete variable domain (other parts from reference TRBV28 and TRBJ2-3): DVKVTQSSRYLVKRTGEKVFLECVQDMDHENMFWYRQDPGLGLRLIYFSYDVKMKEKGDIPEGYSVSREKKERFSLILESASTNQTSMYLCASSSPSGRTPDTQYFGPGTRLTVL.